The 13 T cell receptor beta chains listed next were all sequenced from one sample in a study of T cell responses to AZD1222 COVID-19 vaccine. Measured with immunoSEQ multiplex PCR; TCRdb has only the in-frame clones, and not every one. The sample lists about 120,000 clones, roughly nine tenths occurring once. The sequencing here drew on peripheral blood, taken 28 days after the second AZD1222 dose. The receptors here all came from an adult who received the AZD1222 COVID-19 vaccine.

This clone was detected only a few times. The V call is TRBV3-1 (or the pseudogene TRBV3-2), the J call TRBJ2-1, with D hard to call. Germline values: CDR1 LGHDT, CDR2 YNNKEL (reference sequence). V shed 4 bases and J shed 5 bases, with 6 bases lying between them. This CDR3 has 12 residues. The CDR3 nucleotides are TGTGCCAGCAGCCCCAAGCACAATGAGCAGTTCTTC. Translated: CASSPKHNEQFF.

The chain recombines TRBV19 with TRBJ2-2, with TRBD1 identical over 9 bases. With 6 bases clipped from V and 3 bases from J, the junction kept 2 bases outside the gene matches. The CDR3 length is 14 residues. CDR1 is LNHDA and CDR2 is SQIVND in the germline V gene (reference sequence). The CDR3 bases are TGTGCCAGTAGAGGGACAGGGTACACCGGGGAGCTGTTTTTT. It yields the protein CASRGTGYTGELFF. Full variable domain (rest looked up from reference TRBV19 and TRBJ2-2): DGGITQSPKYLFRKEGQNVTLSCEQNLNHDAMYWYRQDPGQGLRLIYYSQIVNDFQKGDIAEGYSVSREKKESFPLTVTSAQKNPTAFYLCASRGTGYTGELFFGEGSRLTVL.

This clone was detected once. CDR3 nucleotide sequence: TGTGCCAGCAGTTTATTATACAGGAGGAACACTGAAGCTTTCTTT. The encoded protein is CASSLLYRRNTEAFF. This chain uses TRBV28 with TRBJ1-1; possible D gene TRBD1, 5 bases. The CDR3 loop spans 15 amino acids. V lost 1 base and J 1 base, leaving 10 bases between the germline ends. Germline loops: CDR1 MDHEN, CDR2 SYDVKM.

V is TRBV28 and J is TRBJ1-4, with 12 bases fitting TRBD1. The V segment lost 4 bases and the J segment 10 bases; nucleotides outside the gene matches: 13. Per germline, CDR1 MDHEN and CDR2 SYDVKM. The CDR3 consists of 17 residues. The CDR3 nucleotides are TGTGCCAGCAGTTCCGTCCCGGGACAGGGGGCGCAGGCAAAACTGTTTTTT. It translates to CASSSVPGQGAQAKLFF.

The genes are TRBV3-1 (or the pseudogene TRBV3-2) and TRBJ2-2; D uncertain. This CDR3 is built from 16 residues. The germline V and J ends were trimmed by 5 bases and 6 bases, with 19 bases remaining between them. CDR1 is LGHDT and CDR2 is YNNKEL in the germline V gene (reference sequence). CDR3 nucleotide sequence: TGTGCCAGCAGCGCGACGGGTCCTGGAGTCCCCGGGGAGCTGTTTTTT. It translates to CASSATGPGVPGELFF.

The CDR3 DNA follows: TGTGCCAGCAGCCTGGGGCGGCTGAACACCGGGGAGCTGTTTTTT. Translated, it gives CASSLGRLNTGELFF. The rearrangement joins TRBV9 to TRBJ2-2; a weak D match, TRBD1 (5 bases). Germline-derived CDR1 and CDR2 are SGDLS and YYNGEE. V shed 4 bases and J shed 1 base, with 11 bases lying between them. There are 15 residues in the CDR3.

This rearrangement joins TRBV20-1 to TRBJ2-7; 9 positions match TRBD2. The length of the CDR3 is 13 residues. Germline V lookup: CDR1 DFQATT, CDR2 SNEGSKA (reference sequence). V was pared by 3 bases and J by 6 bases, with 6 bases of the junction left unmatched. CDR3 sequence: CSASLVAGVEQYF. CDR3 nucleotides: TGCAGTGCTAGTTTGGTAGCGGGAGTCGAGCAGTACTTC.

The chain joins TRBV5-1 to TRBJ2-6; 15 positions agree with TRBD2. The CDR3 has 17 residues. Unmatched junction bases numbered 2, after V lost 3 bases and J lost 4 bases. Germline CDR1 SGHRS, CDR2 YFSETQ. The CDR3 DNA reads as TGCGCCAGCAGCTGGACTAGCGGGAGGGTAGGGGCCAACGTCCTGACTTTC. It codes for CASSWTSGRVGANVLTF.

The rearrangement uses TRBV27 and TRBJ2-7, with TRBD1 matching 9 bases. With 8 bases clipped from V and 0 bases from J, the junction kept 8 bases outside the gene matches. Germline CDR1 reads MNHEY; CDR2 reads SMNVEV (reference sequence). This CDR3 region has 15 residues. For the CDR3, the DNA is TGTGCCAGCGCCCCGGGGACAGGGATCTCCTACGAGCAGTACTTC. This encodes CASAPGTGISYEQYF.

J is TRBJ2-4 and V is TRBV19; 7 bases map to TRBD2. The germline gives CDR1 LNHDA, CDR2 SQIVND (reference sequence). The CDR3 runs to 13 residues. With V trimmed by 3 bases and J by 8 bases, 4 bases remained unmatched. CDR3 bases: TGTGCCAGTAGTATGGATGGGGGGGACATTCAGTACTTC. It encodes CASSMDGGDIQYF.

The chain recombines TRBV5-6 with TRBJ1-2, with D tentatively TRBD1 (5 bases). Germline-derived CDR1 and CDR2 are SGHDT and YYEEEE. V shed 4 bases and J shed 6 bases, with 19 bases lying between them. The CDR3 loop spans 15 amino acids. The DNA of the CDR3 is TGTGCCAGCAGCCCACACCCGACAGCCGCCCATGGCTACACCTTC. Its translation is CASSPHPTAAHGYTF.

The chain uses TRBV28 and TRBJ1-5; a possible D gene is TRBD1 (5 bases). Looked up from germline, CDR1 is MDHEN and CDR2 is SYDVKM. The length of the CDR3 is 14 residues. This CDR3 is CSGGSAAQGQPQHF. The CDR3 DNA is TGTTCCGGGGGGTCTGCTGCTCAAGGTCAGCCCCAGCATTTT.

The CDR3 spells CASSLGDNYNEQFF. The CDR3 nucleotides are TGCGCCAGCAGCTTGGGGGACAACTACAATGAGCAGTTCTTC. The J gene is TRBJ2-1, the V gene TRBV5-1, with D possibly being TRBD1 (6 bases). Between the trimmed V and J ends, which lost 0 bases and 3 bases, there was a span of 7 bases. Germline V gene sequence: CDR1 SGHRS, CDR2 YFSETQ. The length of the CDR3 is 14 residues.